The 14 T cell receptor beta chains below were found in one sample sequenced in a study of blood T cell repertoires in COVID-19. Sequencing used immunoSEQ multiplex PCR; TCRdb keeps in-frame clones, though not all of them. The sample includes 130,000 or so clones, roughly 87% of them seen just once. The sequenced sample consisted of PBMCs or T cells enriched from blood (not recorded which). The receptors derive from a man younger than 45 who had recovered from COVID-19.

The table lists this clone with a count of one. The rearrangement links TRBV29-1 to TRBJ2-1, with no clear D. The V end lost 6 bases, the J end lost 6 bases, and 12 bases lay between the germline ends. The CDR3 is made up of 12 amino acids. CDR1 is SQVTM, CDR2 ANQGSEA, per germline. CDR3 DNA: TGCAGCGTCGGTTCTACCCCCAATGAGCAGTTCTTC. Protein product: CSVGSTPNEQFF.

The chain couples TRBV5-1 to TRBJ1-3; D is unclear. Trimming removed 0 bases from V and 0 bases from J, with 7 bases in between. The CDR3 extends over 15 amino acids. Germline CDR1 SGHRS, CDR2 YFSETQ. The CDR3 region is CASSLDYDSGNTIYF. The CDR3 DNA is TGCGCCAGCAGCTTGGACTACGACTCTGGAAACACCATATATTTT.

The rearrangement links TRBV5-6 to TRBJ1-1, with 9 bases matching TRBD1. Germline CDR1 SGHDT, CDR2 YYEEEE. V was clipped by 2 bases and J by 5 bases; unmatched bases: 10. CDR3 length: 16 residues. The CDR3 sequence is CASSFWTGAKGTEAFF. The DNA for the CDR3 is TGTGCCAGCAGCTTTTGGACAGGGGCCAAGGGGACTGAAGCTTTCTTT.

The rearrangement joins TRBV7-9 to TRBJ1-2; no definite D call. Looked up from germline, CDR1 is SEHNR and CDR2 is FQNEAQ (reference sequence). V dropped 4 bases and J dropped 4 bases, with 10 bases sitting between them. This CDR3 has 13 amino acids. The CDR3: CASSSPSSYGYTF. The CDR3 DNA reads as TGTGCCAGCAGCTCCCCTTCGAGCTATGGCTACACCTTC.

This chain's CDR3 is CAVGQSGTDTQYF. As DNA, the CDR3 is TGTGCCGTTGGACAGTCAGGCACAGATACGCAGTATTTT. This chain uses TRBV10-3 with TRBJ2-3; possibly TRBD1 for D (6 bases). The CDR3 is made up of 13 amino acids. The germline gives CDR1 ENHRY, CDR2 SYGVKD. V was shortened by 11 bases and J by 1 base, with 13 bases between the two germline ends.

The V and J genes are TRBV15 and TRBJ1-1; 11 bases fit TRBD1. The CDR3 is 13 residues long. CDR1 is LNHNV, CDR2 YYDKDF, per germline (reference sequence). Trimming took 5 bases from V and 7 from J; bases not matched to a gene: 3. As DNA, the CDR3 is TGTGCCACCAGCGGACAGGGGGCGAATGAAGCTTTCTTT. Amino acid sequence: CATSGQGANEAFF.

The rearrangement uses TRBV6-6 and TRBJ1-3, with TRBD1 matching over 7 bases. Germline trimming cut 8 bases from V and 0 bases from J; bases unmatched to any gene: 13. The CDR3 covers 17 residues. The V gene's germline CDR1 is MNHNY and CDR2 SVGAGI (reference sequence). The CDR3 DNA reads TGTGCCAGCTGTCCTCTTAGCGGGACAGTCTCTGGAAACACCATATATTTT. It yields the protein CASCPLSGTVSGNTIYF.

The chain uses TRBV7-9 and TRBJ2-7; maybe TRBD1 (6 bases). Germline CDR1 and CDR2: SEHNR and FQNEAQ (reference sequence). With 4 bases removed from V and 0 bases from J, the gap between germline ends came to 13 bases. CDR3 length equals 15 residues. CDR3 amino acids: CASSSTMGHSYEQYF. The CDR3 DNA follows: TGTGCCAGCAGCTCCACCATGGGACACTCCTACGAGCAGTACTTC.

A single count supports this clone. J is TRBJ2-2 and V is TRBV3-1 (or the pseudogene TRBV3-2); D ambiguous. Trimming took 0 bases from V and 1 from J, leaving 12 bases between them. The germline V gene has CDR1 LGHDT and CDR2 YNNKEL (reference sequence). The CDR3 has 17 amino acids. The DNA for the CDR3 is TGTGCCAGCAGCCAAGATGCATCGCGGTTGAACACCGGGGAGCTGTTTTTT. This codes for CASSQDASRLNTGELFF.

The chain joins TRBV3-1 (or the pseudogene TRBV3-2) to TRBJ2-1, with TRBD1 matching over 10 bases. V gave up 4 bases and J gave up 15 bases; unmatched junction bases: 3. The CDR3 spans 11 residues. The germline CDR1 and CDR2 sequences are LGHDT and YNNKEL (reference sequence). CDR3 bases: TGTGCCAGCAGCCTGGGACAGGGGATGTTCTTC. This gives the protein CASSLGQGMFF.

The rearrangement uses TRBV5-1 and TRBJ2-1; 10 nucleotides agree with TRBD2. The V segment lost 7 bases and the J segment 7 bases; nucleotides outside the gene matches: 8. Germline assignment: CDR1 SGHRS and CDR2 YFSETQ. This CDR3 region has 14 residues. The CDR3 protein is CASSRASGSNEQFF. The DNA of the CDR3 is TGCGCCAGCTCCCGGGCTAGCGGGAGTAATGAGCAGTTCTTC.

The chain has TRBV18 and TRBJ1-1; TRBD1 aligns across 8 bases. The CDR3 totals 14 residues. Germline trimming cut 4 bases from V and 2 bases from J; bases unmatched to any gene: 3. The germline V gene encodes CDR1 KGHSH and CDR2 LQKENI. The CDR3 here is CASSQQGGNTEAFF. The CDR3 DNA reads TGTGCCAGCTCACAACAGGGGGGTAACACTGAAGCTTTCTTT.

The chain is built from TRBV4-2 and TRBJ1-5; no clear D gene. This CDR3 region has 15 residues. Germline assignment: CDR1 LGHNA and CDR2 YNFKEQ. Trimming pared 0 bases from V and 4 bases from J, leaving 10 bases between. This CDR3 reads CASSQDQQSNQPQHF. CDR3 nucleotide sequence: TGTGCCAGCAGCCAAGATCAACAGTCGAATCAGCCCCAGCATTTT.

In its sample, this clone was seen many times. J is TRBJ2-5 and V is TRBV10-1, with 10 bases matching TRBD2. V lost 8 bases and J lost 2; bases outside the gene matches: 2. Germline V gene sequence: CDR1 WNHNN, CDR2 SYGVQD (reference sequence). There are 13 residues in the CDR3. CDR3 region: CASASGGQETQYF. The CDR3 region has the DNA TGCGCCAGCGCTAGCGGGGGTCAAGAGACCCAGTACTTC.